The entry that follows covers one TCR beta chain sequence. No antigen is known for it. Per individual sample, total RNA of at least 5.5 micrograms was extracted. This sample was included in a study of blood T cells in healthy people across ages. Across the study: Capture via template switching afforded approximately one barcoded beta molecule per two T cells. Study-wide points: With naive T cell percentage, TCR beta diversity showed a strong correlation.

A second PCR of about 7 to 12 cycles used a sample-barcoded 5' primer and a J-beta primer mix. TCRdb reprocessed the 5' RACE reads via MiXCR and lists one record per CDR3 protein. Of hundreds of thousands of distinct CDR3 sequences listed, 45% to 70% are singletons. The sequenced sample consisted of blood. The TCR sequence derives from a man in his forties in good health.

The CDR3 spells CASKPQGDSPLHF. Here the CDR3 DNA reads TGTGCCAGCAAGCCGCAGGGGGATTCACCCCTCCACTTT. V usage is TRBV2 and J usage is TRBJ1-6, with TRBD1 matching over 7 bases. CDR1 and CDR2 (germline): SNHLY, FYNNEI. Losses at the gene ends were 7 bases for V and 8 bases for J; bases not matched to a gene: 5. The CDR3 has 13 amino acids.